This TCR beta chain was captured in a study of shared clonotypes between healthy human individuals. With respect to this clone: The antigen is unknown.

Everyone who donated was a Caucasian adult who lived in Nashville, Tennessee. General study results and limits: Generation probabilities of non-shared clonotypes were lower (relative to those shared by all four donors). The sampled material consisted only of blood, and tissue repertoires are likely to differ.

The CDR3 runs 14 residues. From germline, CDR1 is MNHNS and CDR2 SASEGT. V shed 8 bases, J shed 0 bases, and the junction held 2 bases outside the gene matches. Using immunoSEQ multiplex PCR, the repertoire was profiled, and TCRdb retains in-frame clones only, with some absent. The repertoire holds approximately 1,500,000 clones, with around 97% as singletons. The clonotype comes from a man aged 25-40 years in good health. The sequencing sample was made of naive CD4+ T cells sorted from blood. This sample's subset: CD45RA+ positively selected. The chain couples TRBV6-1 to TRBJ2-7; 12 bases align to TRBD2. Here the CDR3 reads CASGLAGISYEQYF. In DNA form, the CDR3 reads TGTGCCAGCGGACTAGCGGGAATCTCCTACGAGCAGTACTTC.